This is a list of T cell receptor beta chains from one sample in a study of CD8+ T cells in alopecia areata. Sequenced by immunoSEQ multiplex PCR; TCRdb stores in-frame clones only, minus some. In the table there are roughly 40,000 clones, less than 70% of which are singletons. The sample in question was CD8+ T cells sorted from blood, obtained at week 4, from a patient treated with tofacitinib. These receptors all stem from a human donor with alopecia areata. The CDR3 runs from the conserved cysteine through the conserved F or W. A D gene is named only where the DNA matches it firmly. A clone size is listed for some rows: how often the clone was seen (once, few, many), or a class if it is expanded.

>TRBJ1-2|TRBD1|few|TRBV29-1
CSAGQGKDGYTF
TGCAGCGCAGGACAGGGGAAAGATGGCTACACCTTC
>TRBJ1-2|.|few|TRBV29-1
CSVDMGGSYGYTF
TGCAGCGTTGATATGGGGGGCAGCTATGGCTACACCTTC
>TRBJ1-2|TRBD1|medium-sized|TRBV9
CASSRTGGAGGYTF
TGTGCCAGCTCCCGGACAGGGGGCGCGGGAGGCTACACCTTC
>TRBJ1-1|TRBD1|.|TRBV29-1
CSTGTGETEAFF
TGCAGCACAGGGACAGGGGAGACTGAAGCTTTCTTT
>TRBJ2-7|.|.|TRBV30
CAWSVTSPYEQYF
TGTGCCTGGAGTGTAACCAGCCCCTACGAGCAGTACTTC
>TRBJ1-1|.|few|TRBV29-1
CSGLSNTEAFF
TGCAGCGGATTATCAAACACTGAAGCTTTCTTT
>TRBJ1-2|.|.|TRBV30
CGSSTDHYGYTF
TGTGGGAGTTCTACGGATCACTATGGCTACACCTTC
>TRBJ1-2|.|few|TRBV29-1
CSVDGGNGYTF
TGCAGCGTTGACGGGGGGAATGGCTACACCTTC
>TRBJ1-2|.|.|TRBV13
CASSAPTGGPYGYTF
TGTGCCAGCAGCGCGCCCACGGGGGGGCCATATGGCTACACCTTC
>TRBJ1-1|.|.|TRBV6-6
CASSPGTIRSDTEAFF
TGTGCCAGCAGCCCCGGGACCATACGCTCAGACACTGAAGCTTTCTTT
>TRBJ2-7|TRBD1|few|TRBV7-9
CASSLGQGGYEQYF
TGTGCCAGCAGCTTAGGACAGGGCGGATACGAGCAGTACTTC
>TRBJ2-5|TRBD1|.|TRBV13
CASSLGQGPYQETQYF
TGTGCCAGCAGCCTCGGACAGGGGCCGTACCAAGAGACCCAGTACTTC
>TRBJ1-1|.|.|TRBV5-4
CASSIRGTTEAFF
TGTGCCAGCAGCATCCGGGGGACCACTGAAGCTTTCTTT
>TRBJ2-1|TRBD2|.|TRBV11-2
CASSRPGLAGAGEQFF
TGTGCCAGCAGCCGTCCCGGACTAGCGGGGGCAGGTGAGCAGTTCTTC
>TRBJ2-6|TRBD1|.|TRBV19
CASSETGVYSGANVLTF
TGTGCCAGTAGTGAAACAGGGGTCTACTCTGGGGCCAACGTCCTGACTTTC
>TRBJ1-1|.|few|TRBV29-1
CSVSESTEAFF
TGCAGCGTGTCAGAATCAACTGAAGCTTTCTTT
>TRBJ2-3|.|.|TRBV5-1
CASSPAGDTQYF
TGCGCCAGCAGCCCCGCGGGAGATACGCAGTATTTT
>TRBJ2-2|TRBD2|.|TRBV4-3
CASSQVTRGELLF
TGCGCCAGCAGCCAAGTCACTCGGGGGGAGCTGCTTTTT
>TRBJ1-5|.|.|TRBV29-1
CSVQGGDGPQHF
TGCAGCGTGCAGGGTGGGGATGGGCCCCAGCATTTT
>TRBJ1-1|TRBD1|.|TRBV29-1
CSTGEGQGNFF
TGCAGCACGGGAGAGGGACAGGGGAATTTCTTT
>TRBJ2-1|TRBD1|.|TRBV7-2
CASSLTVDRVVDEQFF
TGTGCCAGCAGCTTAACCGTTGACAGGGTCGTGGATGAGCAGTTCTTC
>TRBJ2-4|.|.|TRBV29-1
CSVEASGTNIQYF
TGCAGCGTTGAAGCTTCCGGGACAAATATTCAGTACTTC